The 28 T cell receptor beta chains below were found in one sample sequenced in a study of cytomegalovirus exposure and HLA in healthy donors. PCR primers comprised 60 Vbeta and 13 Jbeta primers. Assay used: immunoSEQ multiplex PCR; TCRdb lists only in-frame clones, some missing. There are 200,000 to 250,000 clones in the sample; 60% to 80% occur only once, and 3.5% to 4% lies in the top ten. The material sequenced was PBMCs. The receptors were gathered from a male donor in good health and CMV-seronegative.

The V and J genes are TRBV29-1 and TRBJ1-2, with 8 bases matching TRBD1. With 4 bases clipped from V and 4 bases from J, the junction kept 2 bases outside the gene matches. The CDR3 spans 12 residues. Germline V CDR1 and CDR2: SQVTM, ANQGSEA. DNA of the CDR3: TGCAGCGTTGGCGACAGGGGCTATGGCTACACCTTC. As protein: CSVGDRGYGYTF.

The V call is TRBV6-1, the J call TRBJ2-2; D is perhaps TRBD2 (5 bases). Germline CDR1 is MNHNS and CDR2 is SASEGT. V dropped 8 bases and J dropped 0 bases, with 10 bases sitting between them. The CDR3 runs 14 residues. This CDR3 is CASDYIANTGELFF. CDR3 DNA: TGTGCCAGCGACTATATCGCGAACACCGGGGAGCTGTTTTTT.

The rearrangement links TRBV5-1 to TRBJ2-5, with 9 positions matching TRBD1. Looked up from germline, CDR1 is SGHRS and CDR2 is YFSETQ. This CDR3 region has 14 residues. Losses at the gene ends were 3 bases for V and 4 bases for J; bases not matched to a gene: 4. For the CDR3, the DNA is TGCGCCAGCAGCTACGGACAGGGGCTAGAGACCCAGTACTTC. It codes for CASSYGQGLETQYF. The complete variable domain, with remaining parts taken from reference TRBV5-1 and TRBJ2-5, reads KAGVTQTPRYLIKTRGQQVTLSCSPISGHRSVSWYQQTPGQGLQFLFEYFSETQRNKGNFPGRFSGRQFSNSRSEMNVSTLELGDSALYLCASSYGQGLETQYFGPGTRLLVL.

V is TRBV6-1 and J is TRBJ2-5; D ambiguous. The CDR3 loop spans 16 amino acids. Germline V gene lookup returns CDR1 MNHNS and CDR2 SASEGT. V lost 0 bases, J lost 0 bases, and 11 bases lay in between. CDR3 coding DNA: TGTGCCAGCAGTGAAGCGCGGTGGCACAACCAAGAGACCCAGTACTTC. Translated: CASSEARWHNQETQYF.

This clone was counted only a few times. CDR3 sequence: CASSLTGDTEAFF. The CDR3, as DNA: TGTGCCAGTAGTTTAACAGGGGACACTGAAGCTTTCTTT. The chain carries TRBV19 and TRBJ1-1, with 7 bases lining up with TRBD1. The V gene end was trimmed by 5 bases and the J gene end by 3 bases; junction bases not matched to a gene: 3. In germline, CDR1 is LNHDA, CDR2 SQIVND (reference sequence). CDR3 length: 13 residues.

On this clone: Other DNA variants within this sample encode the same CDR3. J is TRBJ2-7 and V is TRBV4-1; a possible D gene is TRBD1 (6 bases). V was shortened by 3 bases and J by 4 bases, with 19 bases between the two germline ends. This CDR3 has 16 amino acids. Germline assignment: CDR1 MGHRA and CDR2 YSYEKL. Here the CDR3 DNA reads TGCGCCAGCAGCCAGGGAGCAGGAGGCACAGGGTACGAGCAGTACTTC. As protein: CASSQGAGGTGYEQYF.

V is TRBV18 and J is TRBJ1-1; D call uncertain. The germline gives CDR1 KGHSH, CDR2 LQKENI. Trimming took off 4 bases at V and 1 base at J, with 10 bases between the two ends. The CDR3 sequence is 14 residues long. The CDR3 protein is CASSRPRENTEAFF. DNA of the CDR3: TGTGCCAGCTCACGTCCTCGGGAGAACACTGAAGCTTTCTTT.

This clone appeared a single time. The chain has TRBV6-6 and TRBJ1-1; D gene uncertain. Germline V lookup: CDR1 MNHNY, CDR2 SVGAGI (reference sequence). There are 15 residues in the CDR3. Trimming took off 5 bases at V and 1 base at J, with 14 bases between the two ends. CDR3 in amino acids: CASSLRTGANTEAFF. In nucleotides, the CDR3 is TGTGCCAGCAGTCTACGGACGGGAGCGAACACTGAAGCTTTCTTT.

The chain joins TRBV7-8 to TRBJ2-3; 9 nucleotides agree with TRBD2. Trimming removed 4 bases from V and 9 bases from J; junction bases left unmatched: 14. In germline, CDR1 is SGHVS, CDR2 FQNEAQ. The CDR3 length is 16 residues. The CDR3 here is CASSSRGLAPGETQYF. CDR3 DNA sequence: TGTGCCAGCAGCTCCCGCGGACTAGCGCCGGGCGAGACGCAGTATTTT.

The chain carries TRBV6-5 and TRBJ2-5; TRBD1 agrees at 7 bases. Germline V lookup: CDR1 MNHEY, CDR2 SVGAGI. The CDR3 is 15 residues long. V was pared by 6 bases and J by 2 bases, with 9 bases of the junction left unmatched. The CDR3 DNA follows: TGTGCCAGCAGACGGACAGGTCGGTGGCAAGAGACCCAGTACTTC. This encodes CASRRTGRWQETQYF.

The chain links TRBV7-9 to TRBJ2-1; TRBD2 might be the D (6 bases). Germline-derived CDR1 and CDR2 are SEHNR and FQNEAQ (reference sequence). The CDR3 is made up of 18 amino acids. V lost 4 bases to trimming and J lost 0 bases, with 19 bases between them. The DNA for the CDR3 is TGTGCCAGCAGCTCGAATAACGGACGGGGGAGCTCCTACAATGAGCAGTTCTTC. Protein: CASSSNNGRGSSYNEQFF.

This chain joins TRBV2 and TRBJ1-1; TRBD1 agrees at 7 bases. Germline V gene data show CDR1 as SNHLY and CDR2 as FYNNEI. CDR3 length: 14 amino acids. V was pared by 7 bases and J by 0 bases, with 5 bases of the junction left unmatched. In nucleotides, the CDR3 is TGTGCCAGCACTAGGACAGGCCTGAACACTGAAGCTTTCTTT. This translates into CASTRTGLNTEAFF.

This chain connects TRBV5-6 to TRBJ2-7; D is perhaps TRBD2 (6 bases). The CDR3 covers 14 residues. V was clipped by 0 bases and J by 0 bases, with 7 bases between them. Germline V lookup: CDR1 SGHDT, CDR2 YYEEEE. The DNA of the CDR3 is TGTGCCAGCAGCTTGGGGGAGGTCTCCTACGAGCAGTACTTC. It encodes CASSLGEVSYEQYF.

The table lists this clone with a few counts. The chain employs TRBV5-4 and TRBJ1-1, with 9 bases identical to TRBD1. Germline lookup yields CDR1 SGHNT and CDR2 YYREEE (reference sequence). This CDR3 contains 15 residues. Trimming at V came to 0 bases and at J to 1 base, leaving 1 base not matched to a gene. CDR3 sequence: CASSLGQGGNTEAFF. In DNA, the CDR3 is TGTGCCAGCAGCTTGGGACAGGGGGGGAACACTGAAGCTTTCTTT.

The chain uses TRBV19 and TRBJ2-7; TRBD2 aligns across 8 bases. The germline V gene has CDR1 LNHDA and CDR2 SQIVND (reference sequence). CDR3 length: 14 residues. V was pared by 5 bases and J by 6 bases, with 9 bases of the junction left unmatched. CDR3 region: CASSSRAGDTEQYF. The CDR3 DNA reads TGTGCCAGTAGTTCCCGAGCGGGAGACACCGAGCAGTACTTC.

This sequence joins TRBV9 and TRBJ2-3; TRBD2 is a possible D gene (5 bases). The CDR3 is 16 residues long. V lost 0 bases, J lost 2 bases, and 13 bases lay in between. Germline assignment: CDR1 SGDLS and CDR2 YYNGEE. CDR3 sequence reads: CASSVVAGPSTDTQYF. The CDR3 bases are TGTGCCAGCAGCGTAGTGGCGGGTCCTTCCACAGATACGCAGTATTTT.

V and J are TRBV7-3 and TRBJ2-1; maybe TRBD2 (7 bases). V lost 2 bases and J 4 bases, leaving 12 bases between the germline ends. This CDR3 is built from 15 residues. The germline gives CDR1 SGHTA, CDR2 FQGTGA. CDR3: CASSLRGRGYNEQFF. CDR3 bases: TGTGCCAGCAGCTTACGGGGGAGGGGGTACAATGAGCAGTTCTTC.

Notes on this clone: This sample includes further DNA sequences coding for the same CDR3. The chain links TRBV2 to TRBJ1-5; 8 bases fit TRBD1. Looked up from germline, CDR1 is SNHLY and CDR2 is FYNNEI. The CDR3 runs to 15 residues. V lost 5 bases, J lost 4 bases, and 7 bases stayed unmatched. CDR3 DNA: TGTGCCAGCAGTAGAGGGGACAGGCTAAATCAGCCCCAGCATTTT. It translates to CASSRGDRLNQPQHF.

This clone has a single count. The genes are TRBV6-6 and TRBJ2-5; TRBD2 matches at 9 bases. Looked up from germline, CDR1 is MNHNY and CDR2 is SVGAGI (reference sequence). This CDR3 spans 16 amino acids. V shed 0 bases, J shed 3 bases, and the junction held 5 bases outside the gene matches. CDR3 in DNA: TGTGCCAGCAGTTACTCCCCAAGACTAGCGGAAGAGACCCAGTACTTC. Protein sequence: CASSYSPRLAEETQYF.

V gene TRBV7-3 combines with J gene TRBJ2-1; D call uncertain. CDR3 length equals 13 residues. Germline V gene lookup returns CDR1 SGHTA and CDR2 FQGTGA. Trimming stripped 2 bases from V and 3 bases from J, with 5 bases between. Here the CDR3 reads CASSLSGYNEQFF. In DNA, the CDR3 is TGTGCCAGCAGCTTATCGGGCTACAATGAGCAGTTCTTC.

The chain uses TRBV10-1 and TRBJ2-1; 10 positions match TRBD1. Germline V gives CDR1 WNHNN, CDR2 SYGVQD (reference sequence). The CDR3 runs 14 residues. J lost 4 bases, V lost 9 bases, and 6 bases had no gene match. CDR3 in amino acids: CARNRDRGYNEQFF. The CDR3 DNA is TGCGCCAGGAACCGGGACAGGGGATACAATGAGCAGTTCTTC.

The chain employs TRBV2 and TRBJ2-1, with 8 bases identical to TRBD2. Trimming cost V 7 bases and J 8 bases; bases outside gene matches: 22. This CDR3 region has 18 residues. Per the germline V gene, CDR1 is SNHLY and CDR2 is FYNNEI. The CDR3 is CASTKRLPGTRNNYEQFF. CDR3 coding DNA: TGTGCCAGCACTAAACGACTACCCGGGACTAGGAATAACTATGAGCAGTTCTTC.

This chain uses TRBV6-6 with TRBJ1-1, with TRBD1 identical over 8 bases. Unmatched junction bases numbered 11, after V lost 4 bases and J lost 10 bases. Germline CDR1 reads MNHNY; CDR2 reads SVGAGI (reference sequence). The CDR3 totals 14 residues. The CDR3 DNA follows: TGTGCCAGCAGTTCGGAACCGGGACAGGTATCAGCTTTCTTT. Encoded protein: CASSSEPGQVSAFF.

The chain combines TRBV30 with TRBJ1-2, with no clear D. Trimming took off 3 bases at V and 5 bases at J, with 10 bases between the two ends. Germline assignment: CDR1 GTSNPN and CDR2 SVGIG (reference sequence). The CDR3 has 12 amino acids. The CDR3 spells CAWSKQRYGYTF. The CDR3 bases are TGTGCCTGGAGCAAACAGAGATATGGCTACACCTTC.

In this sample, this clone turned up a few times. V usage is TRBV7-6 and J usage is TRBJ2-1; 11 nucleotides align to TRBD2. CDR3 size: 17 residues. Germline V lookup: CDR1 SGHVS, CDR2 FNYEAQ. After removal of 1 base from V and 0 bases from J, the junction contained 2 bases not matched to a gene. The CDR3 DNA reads TGTGCCAGCAGCTTAGGTACTAGCGGGAGCTCCTACAATGAGCAGTTCTTC. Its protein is CASSLGTSGSSYNEQFF.

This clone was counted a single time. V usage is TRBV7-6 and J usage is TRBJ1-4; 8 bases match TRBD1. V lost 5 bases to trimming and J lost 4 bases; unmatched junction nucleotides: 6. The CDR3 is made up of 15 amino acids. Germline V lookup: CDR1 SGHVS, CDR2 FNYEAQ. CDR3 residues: CASSPRTGYNEKLFF. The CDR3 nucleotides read TGTGCCAGCAGCCCAAGGACAGGGTATAATGAAAAACTGTTTTTT.

The CDR3 loop reads CASSLSARGDTEAFF. CDR3 coding DNA: TGTGCCAGCAGCTTATCCGCCCGGGGTGACACTGAAGCTTTCTTT. This chain uses TRBV7-3 with TRBJ1-1; D remains unclear. From germline, CDR1 is SGHTA and CDR2 FQGTGA. V was shortened by 2 bases and J by 3 bases, with 13 bases between the two germline ends. CDR3 length equals 15 residues.

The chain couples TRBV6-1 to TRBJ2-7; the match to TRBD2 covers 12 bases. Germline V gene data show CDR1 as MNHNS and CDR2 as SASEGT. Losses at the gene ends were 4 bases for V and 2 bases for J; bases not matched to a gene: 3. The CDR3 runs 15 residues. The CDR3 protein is CASSGGLAGTYEQYF. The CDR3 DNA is TGTGCCAGCAGTGGCGGACTAGCGGGAACCTACGAGCAGTACTTC.